One sample yielded the 26 T cell receptor beta chains listed below, sequenced in a study of tumor-infiltrating lymphocytes in primary liver carcinoma. TCR beta cDNA came from roughly 450 ng total RNA, primed with a constant-region primer. Three nested multiplex PCR rounds of slightly modified ARM-PCR generated TCR beta libraries. TRBV1-TRBV30 forward and Cbeta reverse primers drove the first two approximately 10-cycle rounds. In TCRdb, the multiplex PCR reads were re-called with MiXCR into one record per CDR3 protein. Among over 25,000 distinct CDR3 sequences listed, about three quarters were seen once. RNA and DNA were co-extracted from around 20-30 mg of unsorted bulk tissue. Material: liver tumor tissue from sampling region 3. The subset here: tumor region T3, left-lateral pole. These receptors were obtained from a man aged 35-49 years with primary liver carcinoma and hepatitis B virus infection.

This clonotype was recorded a few times. An end of the junction differs from the germline gene, which may be a read error. This rearrangement joins TRBV4-2 to TRBJ2-3; tentatively, D is TRBD1 or TRBD2 (5 bases each). The CDR3 contains 18 residues. In germline, CDR1 is LGHNA, CDR2 YNFKEQ. DNA of the CDR3: TGTGCCAGCAGCCAAGTGGCGCTTCTAGTGGGAGTGACAGATACGCAGTATTTC. This sequence encodes CASSQVALLVGVTDTQYF.

Regarding this clonotype: A junction boundary mismatches the germline segment, possibly from a read error. The rearrangement joins TRBV7-8 to TRBJ2-1; D possibly corresponds to TRBD2 (6 bases). Germline V CDR1 and CDR2: SGHVS, FQNEAQ. The CDR3 is 18 residues long. CDR3 amino acids: CASSLLPGEPSSYNELFF. CDR3 in DNA: TGTGCCAGCAGCTTACTACCGGGAGAGCCAAGCTCCTACAATGAGCTGTTCTTC. Drawing the rest from reference TRBV7-8 and TRBJ2-1, the complete variable domain is GAGVSQSPRYKVAKRGQDVALRCDPISGHVSLFWYQQALGQGPEFLTYFQNEAQLDKSGLPSDRFFAERPEGSVSTLKIQRTQQEDSAVYLCASSLLPGEPSSYNELFFGPGTRLTVL.

This rearrangement joins TRBV11-2 to TRBJ2-7; possibly TRBD2 for D (6 bases). The germline gives CDR1 SGHAT, CDR2 FQNNGV. Trimming stripped 0 bases from V and 13 bases from J, with 19 bases between. The CDR3 totals 14 residues. CDR3 in DNA: TGTGCCAGCAGCTTAGAGCGGGGAGGAGGAGGGCGCTACTTC. It specifies CASSLERGGGGRYF.

There are many counts of this clonotype. This chain uses TRBV11-2 with TRBJ2-5, with 10 positions matching TRBD2. The J call may be wrong; the DNA end is better matched by TRBJ2-3. The CDR3 is 14 amino acids. Per the germline V gene, CDR1 is SGHAT and CDR2 is FQNNGV. The CDR3 loop is CASSLSLAGETQYF. The CDR3 DNA reads TGTGCCAGCAGCTTATCGCTAGCGGGAGAGACCCAGTATTTT.

With regard to this clonotype: A read error may be the cause here, since a much bigger clone is one base away. V is TRBV11-2 and J is TRBJ2-5, with a tentative D call TRBD2 (6 bases). In germline, CDR1 is SGHAT, CDR2 FQNNGV. This CDR3 has 16 amino acids. The germline V and J ends were trimmed by 2 bases and 5 bases, with 18 bases remaining between them. CDR3 sequence reads: CASSLWSSGPGETQYF. The DNA of the CDR3 is TGTGCCAGCAGCTTATGGAGTAGCGGCCCGGGGGAGACCCAGTACTTC.

This clonotype was counted only a few times. A read error is likely, as this CDR3 ends without the conserved phenylalanine or tryptophan. The chain has TRBV10-3 and TRBJ2-7; the D call may be TRBD1 or TRBD2 (6 bases each). CDR1 ENHRY and CDR2 SYGVKD come from the germline V gene. The CDR3 totals 15 residues. V shed 4 bases and J shed 4 bases, with 17 bases lying between them. The CDR3 DNA reads as TGTGCCATCAGTGGAGACGGAGGGGGAGGTTACGAGCAGTACTTA. It specifies CAISGDGGGGYEQYL.

Notes on this clonotype: Because it lacks the conserved phenylalanine or tryptophan at the end, this CDR3 is likely a read error. The J gene is TRBJ1-1, the V gene TRBV4-2, with 8 bases fitting TRBD1. The CDR3 is made up of 17 amino acids. V was pared by 4 bases and J by 4 bases, with 14 bases of the junction left unmatched. Germline V lookup: CDR1 LGHNA, CDR2 YNFKEQ. CDR3: CASSREYGQGFCTEAFY. CDR3 nucleotides: TGTGCCAGCAGCCGAGAGTACGGACAGGGTTTTTGCACTGAAGCTTTCTAT.

Regarding this clonotype: One end of the junction fails to match germline, which may point to a read error. This rearrangement joins TRBV28 to TRBJ1-5; D gene uncertain. Germline V gene sequence: CDR1 MDHEN, CDR2 SYDVKM. This CDR3 spans 15 amino acids. The CDR3 loop reads CASGLIAPLGQPQHF. The CDR3 DNA reads as TGCGCCAGCGGTTTAATCGCCCCCTTGGGGCAGCCCCAGCATTTT.

Concerning this clonotype: Given a much more abundant clone one base away, this may be a read error. J is TRBJ2-2 and V is TRBV6-5, with D hard to call. This CDR3 has 15 amino acids. Germline loops: CDR1 MNHEY, CDR2 SVGAGI. CDR3 sequence (DNA): TGTGCCAGCAATTACGCAGTGGACGGCACCGGGGAGCTGTTTTTT. It encodes CASNYAVDGTGELFF.

Details on this clonotype: Germline and junction disagree at one end, which may indicate a read error. V gene TRBV5-4 combines with J gene TRBJ2-3, with D perhaps TRBD1 (5 bases). CDR3 length: 15 residues. Germline V CDR1 and CDR2: SGHNT, YYREEE (reference sequence). The CDR3 nucleotides read TGTGTCAGCAGCTTGGATCAGGGCCGCACAGGTACGCAGTATTTT. This translates into CVSSLDQGRTGTQYF.

Worth noting for this clonotype: An end of the junction does not agree with germline; a read error may underlie this. The V gene is TRBV6-6, the J gene TRBJ2-4; D possibly corresponds to TRBD1 (6 bases). The CDR3 covers 16 residues. The germline gives CDR1 MNHNY, CDR2 SVGAGI (reference sequence). The CDR3 sequence is CASRGQLGLAKNIRYF. CDR3 nucleotides: TGCGCCAGCAGAGGACAGCTTGGATTAGCCAAAAACATTCGGTACTTC.

To note about this clonotype: The junction shows a germline mismatch at one end, possibly a read error. The rearrangement uses TRBV12-3 or TRBV12-4 and TRBJ1-6; D gene unclear. The CDR3 length is 14 residues. CDR3 region: CASSSTIGNSPLHF. The CDR3 bases are TGTGCTAGCAGTTCTACAATTGGAAATTCACCCCTCCACTTT.

This clonotype qualifies as medium-sized. The gene calls are TRBV10-2 and TRBJ1-5; D is ambiguous. This CDR3 spans 15 amino acids. V was cut by 3 bases and J by 0 bases, with 9 bases left in between. CDR1 WSHSY and CDR2 SAAADI come from the germline V gene. The CDR3 region has the DNA TGCGCCAGCAGTGAACAGCCCTATAGCAATCAGCCCCAGCATTTT. Translated: CASSEQPYSNQPQHF.

This chain joins TRBV6-1 and TRBJ2-7; D call uncertain. The germline V gene encodes CDR1 MNHNS and CDR2 SASEGT. This CDR3 has 13 amino acids. CDR3 in amino acids: CASCEWVFYEQYF. The CDR3 DNA reads TGTGCTAGCTGTGAATGGGTTTTCTACGAGCAGTACTTC.

Remarks on this clonotype: No conserved phenylalanine or tryptophan ends this CDR3, so it is likely a read error. The chain combines TRBV28 with TRBJ1-5, with D possibly being TRBD1 (5 bases). The germline V and J ends were trimmed by 7 bases and 3 bases, with 13 bases remaining between them. This CDR3 contains 14 residues. CDR1 MDHEN and CDR2 SYDVKM come from the germline V gene. The CDR3 here is CASIKGEVNQPQHS. DNA of the CDR3: TGTGCCAGCATAAAAGGGGAAGTCAATCAGCCCCAGCATTCT.

This clonotype was counted a single time. One end of the junction does not line up with germline, which may come from a read error. This chain connects TRBV4-1 to TRBJ2-3; TRBD2 agrees at 13 bases. The germline V gene encodes CDR1 MGHRA and CDR2 YSYEKL. This CDR3 is 16 amino acids long. CDR3 sequence: CTSSQRLAGGTDMQYF. In nucleotides, the CDR3 is TGCACCAGCAGTCAACGACTAGCGGGAGGCACAGATATGCAGTATTTT.

As to this clonotype: One end of the junction does not line up with germline, which may come from a read error. The genes are TRBV12-3 or TRBV12-4 and TRBJ1-5; no firm D call. This CDR3 has 14 amino acids. CDR3 loop: CASSRIGSNQPRHF. The CDR3 nucleotides are TGTGCCAGCAGTAGGATAGGGAGCAATCAGCCCCGGCATTTT.

This chain joins TRBV11-2 and TRBJ2-6; D may match TRBD1 or TRBD2 (5 bases each). The V gene's germline CDR1 is SGHAT and CDR2 FQNNGV. V was trimmed by 0 bases and J by 9 bases, leaving 15 bases between them. The CDR3 totals 16 residues. The CDR3 DNA reads TGTGCCAGCAGCTTAGACCTCGGGGCTGGAGGCAACGTCCTGACTTTC. Translating gives CASSLDLGAGGNVLTF.

A note on this clonotype: An end of the junction differs from the germline gene, which may be a read error. The V call is TRBV10-3, the J call TRBJ2-5, with 11 bases aligning to TRBD1. The CDR3 runs 17 residues. The germline CDR1 and CDR2 sequences are ENHRY and SYGVKD. As DNA, the CDR3 is TGTGCTATCAATGAGCCGAAGGGACAGGGGGGGACGGAGACCCAGTACTTC. It codes for CAINEPKGQGGTETQYF.

Many counts were recorded for this clonotype. The chain uses TRBV9 and TRBJ2-1; possibly TRBD1 for D (5 bases). CDR1 is SGDLS and CDR2 is YYNGEE in the germline V gene. CDR3 length: 14 amino acids. The germline V and J ends were trimmed by 3 bases and 8 bases, with 15 bases remaining between them. The CDR3 sequence: CASSAARDLDEQFF. Here the CDR3 DNA reads TGTGCCAGCAGCGCCGCCAGGGATTTGGATGAGCAGTTCTTC.

As concerns this clonotype: A read error may produce the germline difference seen at one junction end. This chain uses TRBV19 with TRBJ2-3; no clear D gene. CDR1 and CDR2 (germline): LNHDA, SQIVND (reference sequence). The CDR3 consists of 11 residues. The CDR3 coding sequence is TGTGCCAGTAATATAGACGATACGCAGTATTTT. It yields the protein CASNIDDTQYF.

The chain employs TRBV28 and TRBJ2-7, with 8 positions matching TRBD1. With 9 bases clipped from V and 2 bases from J, the junction kept 9 bases outside the gene matches. This CDR3 spans 14 amino acids. The germline V gene has CDR1 MDHEN and CDR2 SYDVKM. The CDR3 nucleotides read TGTGCCAGGAGTCCTACAGGGGGACCCTACGAGCAGTACTTC. Translated, it gives CARSPTGGPYEQYF.

In the case of this clonotype: Without the conserved terminal phenylalanine or tryptophan, this CDR3 likely stems from a read error. No DNA is shown, since the ends of the CDR3 on it are uncertain; the CDR3 is the one TCRdb lists. The chain recombines TRBV4-2 with TRBJ1-1; the D call in the table, TRBD1, was not verified against the DNA. CDR1 is LGHNA, CDR2 YNFKEQ, per germline. Counting both end residues, the CDR3 totals 17 amino acids. The CDR3 region is CASSQEYGQGFWTEPFL.

A note on this clonotype: At one end the junction does not follow the germline gene, possibly because of a read error. This sequence joins TRBV4-2 and TRBJ2-3; either TRBD1 or TRBD2 may fit D (5 bases each). The CDR3 sequence is 16 residues long. The germline V gene has CDR1 LGHNA and CDR2 YNFKEQ. The CDR3 DNA sequence: TGTGCCAGGAGCCAACGGTCCGGGGCCTCTGGGGGTACGCAGTATTTT. It encodes CARSQRSGASGGTQYF.

Notes on this clonotype: This CDR3 is missing its conserved last phenylalanine or tryptophan, likely due to a read error. This chain links TRBV28 with TRBJ2-2, with D perhaps TRBD1 or TRBD2 (5 bases each). Germline V gene lookup returns CDR1 MDHEN and CDR2 SYDVKM. CDR3 length equals 15 residues. In DNA form, the CDR3 reads TGTGCCAGAAGTTTGTTCGGGGCCGGGCCCGGGGAGCTGTTTTCT. It yields the protein CARSLFGAGPGELFS.

This chain connects TRBV6-2 or TRBV6-3 to TRBJ2-7; 7 positions agree with TRBD2. CDR1 is MNHEY, CDR2 SVGEGT, per germline. This CDR3 has 14 residues. Trimming removed 7 bases from V and 12 bases from J; junction bases left unmatched: 18. The CDR3 region is CASNSPGRDYERYF. The CDR3 DNA follows: TGTGCCAGCAATTCACCGGGACGGGACTACGAACGGTACTTC.